The 17 T cell receptor beta chains reported below all come from one sample, sequenced in a study of T cell responses to AZD1222 COVID-19 vaccine. Method: immunoSEQ multiplex PCR; TCRdb's copy keeps in-frame clones and lacks some. The sample records over 100,000 clones, 87% being singletons. This specimen was peripheral blood, taken on day 0 of AZD1222 vaccination. The receptors stem from an adult in good health.

The chain combines TRBV27 with TRBJ1-1; D is unclear. There are 14 residues in the CDR3. The germline V gene encodes CDR1 MNHEY and CDR2 SMNVEV (reference sequence). Trimming stripped 6 bases from V and 1 base from J, with 12 bases between. The CDR3 protein is CASRTGHPNTEAFF. The CDR3, as DNA: TGTGCCAGCAGGACCGGGCATCCGAACACTGAAGCTTTCTTT.

The CDR3 region has the DNA TGTGCCAGCAGCTTTGGGGACAGGGTGTACGAGCAGTACTTC. Its protein product is CASSFGDRVYEQYF. The rearrangement uses TRBV11-2 and TRBJ2-7; 9 bases agree with TRBD1. The CDR3 is 14 residues long. Germline V gene data show CDR1 as SGHAT and CDR2 as FQNNGV. J gave up 4 bases and V 3 bases, and 4 bases lay outside the gene matches.

The rearrangement links TRBV27 to TRBJ1-6; D not resolved. CDR3 length: 13 residues. The germline CDR1 and CDR2 sequences are MNHEY and SMNVEV (reference sequence). Between the trimmed V and J ends, which lost 3 bases and 9 bases, there was a span of 9 bases. CDR3 loop: CASSLNWASPLHF. CDR3 coding DNA: TGTGCCAGCAGTTTGAACTGGGCTTCACCCCTCCACTTT.

The chain employs TRBV5-1 and TRBJ1-6, with a weak D call TRBD1 (5 bases). Germline-derived CDR1 and CDR2 are SGHRS and YFSETQ. With 2 bases removed from V and 0 bases from J, the gap between germline ends came to 12 bases. The CDR3 runs 17 residues. The CDR3 is CASSFGRASSYNSPLHF. Written as DNA, the CDR3 is TGCGCCAGCAGCTTCGGCAGGGCGAGCTCCTATAATTCACCCCTCCACTTT.

J is TRBJ1-1 and V is TRBV6-5; 7 nucleotides agree with TRBD1. J gave up 5 bases and V 6 bases, and 9 bases lay outside the gene matches. The CDR3 runs to 14 residues. The germline gives CDR1 MNHEY, CDR2 SVGAGI. The DNA for the CDR3 is TGTGCCAGCAGGTTGACAGGGTCGAGAACTGAAGCTTTCTTT. This sequence encodes CASRLTGSRTEAFF.

The chain has TRBV7-9 and TRBJ1-4; no reliable D call. The CDR3 is 13 amino acids. Trimming removed 1 base at V and 6 bases at J, with 6 bases between. CDR1 SEHNR and CDR2 FQNEAQ come from the germline V gene (reference sequence). CDR3 coding DNA: TGTGCCAGCAGCTTAGATGTAGATGAAAAACTGTTTTTT. It codes for CASSLDVDEKLFF.

The chain recombines TRBV4-2 with TRBJ1-1; TRBD1 is a possible D gene (6 bases). The CDR3 totals 12 residues. Germline CDR1 is LGHNA and CDR2 is YNFKEQ. The germline V and J ends were trimmed by 0 bases and 11 bases, with 10 bases remaining between them. The CDR3 reads CASSQDHREAFF. CDR3 bases: TGTGCCAGCAGCCAAGACCACAGGGAGGCTTTCTTT.

The V gene is TRBV12-3 or TRBV12-4, the J gene TRBJ2-1; the D is unclear. The CDR3 sequence is 11 residues long. V was cut by 3 bases and J by 13 bases, with 10 bases left in between. This CDR3 reads CASSLKVEQFF. CDR3 bases: TGTGCCAGCAGTTTGAAAGTAGAACAGTTCTTC.

This clone was seen once. This sequence joins TRBV6-2 or TRBV6-3 and TRBJ1-3; D not certain. This CDR3 has 15 amino acids. Trimming left V 1 base short and J 8 bases short, with 15 bases between. Germline CDR1 and CDR2: MNHEY and SVGEGT. Written as DNA, the CDR3 is TGTGCCAGCAGTTACTACCAGCTTGGTGTAGACACCATATATTTT. Translation: CASSYYQLGVDTIYF.

The chain uses TRBV18 and TRBJ1-4; unclear D gene. V lost 3 bases to trimming and J lost 6 bases, with 14 bases between them. The CDR3 sequence is 15 residues long. CDR1 and CDR2 (germline): KGHSH, LQKENI. The CDR3 here is CASSPGWDSDEKLFF. In DNA form, the CDR3 reads TGTGCCAGCTCACCTGGGTGGGATTCGGATGAAAAACTGTTTTTT.

This clone was recorded once. This chain joins TRBV14 and TRBJ2-2; D possibly corresponds to TRBD1 (6 bases). CDR3 size: 15 residues. Between the trimmed V and J ends, which lost 4 bases and 2 bases, there was a span of 11 bases. Germline V gene data show CDR1 as SGHDN and CDR2 as FVKESK. The CDR3 DNA is TGTGCCAGCAGCCCACTGGACAGCAACACCGGGGAGCTGTTTTTT. Translated: CASSPLDSNTGELFF.

This clone appeared a few times. The V and J genes are TRBV9 and TRBJ1-2; D unclear. The V and J ends lost 0 bases and 0 bases respectively, with 6 bases between them. This CDR3 is built from 14 residues. Germline CDR1 is SGDLS and CDR2 is YYNGEE. CDR3 sequence (DNA): TGTGCCAGCAGCGTAGACGTATCTAACTATGGCTACACCTTC. This sequence encodes CASSVDVSNYGYTF.

This clone was observed a single time. The chain employs TRBV19 and TRBJ1-5, with D maybe TRBD1 (6 bases). V was shortened by 4 bases and J by 5 bases, with 12 bases between the two germline ends. The CDR3 has 14 amino acids. Per germline, CDR1 LNHDA and CDR2 SQIVND (reference sequence). The CDR3 DNA is TGTGCCAGTAGTAAGACAGGCCCCGATCAGCCCCAGCATTTT. Protein product: CASSKTGPDQPQHF.

The rearrangement uses TRBV10-3 and TRBJ2-5; D gene unclear. This CDR3 has 14 residues. The germline gives CDR1 ENHRY, CDR2 SYGVKD. Between the trimmed V and J ends, which lost 5 bases and 2 bases, there was a span of 12 bases. CDR3 sequence (DNA): TGTGCCATCAGTTCCGACGTCCTGCAAGAGACCCAGTACTTC. Translated: CAISSDVLQETQYF.

This chain links TRBV24-1 with TRBJ2-5; D ambiguous. Trimming left V 2 bases short and J 5 bases short, with 8 bases between. CDR3 length equals 13 residues. Germline V gene lookup returns CDR1 KGHDR and CDR2 SFDVKD. The CDR3 spells CATSDSNTETQYF. DNA for the CDR3: TGTGCCACCAGTGATTCAAACACGGAGACCCAGTACTTC.

This chain links TRBV6-5 with TRBJ1-5; D possibly corresponds to TRBD1 (6 bases). Per germline, CDR1 MNHEY and CDR2 SVGAGI. Trimming took off 7 bases at V and 3 bases at J, with 13 bases between the two ends. This CDR3 contains 14 residues. CDR3 in amino acids: CASNLQGFNQPQHF. CDR3 in DNA: TGTGCCAGCAATCTACAGGGTTTCAATCAGCCCCAGCATTTT.

V usage is TRBV7-2 and J usage is TRBJ2-2, with 11 bases matching TRBD2. Germline loops: CDR1 SGHTA, CDR2 FQGNSA. CDR3 size: 14 residues. With 3 bases clipped from V and 6 bases from J, the junction kept 0 bases outside the gene matches. The CDR3 nucleotides read TGTGCCAGCAGCTTTAGCGGGGGGGCCGGGGAGCTGTTTTTT. It yields the protein CASSFSGGAGELFF.